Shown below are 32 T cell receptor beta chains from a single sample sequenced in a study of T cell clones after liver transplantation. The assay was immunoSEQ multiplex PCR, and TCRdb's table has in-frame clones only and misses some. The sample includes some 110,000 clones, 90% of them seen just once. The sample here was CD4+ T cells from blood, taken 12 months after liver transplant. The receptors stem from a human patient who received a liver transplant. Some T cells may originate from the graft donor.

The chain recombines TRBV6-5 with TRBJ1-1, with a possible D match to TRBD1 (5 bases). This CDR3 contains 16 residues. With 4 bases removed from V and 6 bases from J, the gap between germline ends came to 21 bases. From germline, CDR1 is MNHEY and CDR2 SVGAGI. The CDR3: CASSFTSPRGIAEAFF. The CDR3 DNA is TGTGCCAGCAGTTTCACATCCCCTCGGGGGATTGCTGAAGCTTTCTTT.

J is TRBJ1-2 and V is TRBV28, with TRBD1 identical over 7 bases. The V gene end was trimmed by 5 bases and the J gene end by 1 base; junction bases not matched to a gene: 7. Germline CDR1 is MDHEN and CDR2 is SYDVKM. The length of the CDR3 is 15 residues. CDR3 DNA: TGTGCCAGCAGTACCAGACAGGGCTTTAACTATGGCTACACCTTC. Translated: CASSTRQGFNYGYTF.

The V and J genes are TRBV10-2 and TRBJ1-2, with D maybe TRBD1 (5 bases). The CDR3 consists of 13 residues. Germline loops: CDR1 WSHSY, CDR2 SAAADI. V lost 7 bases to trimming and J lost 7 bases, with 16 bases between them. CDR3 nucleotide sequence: TGCGCCAGCACCCAGGGAAATATAGGTGGCTACACCTTC. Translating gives CASTQGNIGGYTF.

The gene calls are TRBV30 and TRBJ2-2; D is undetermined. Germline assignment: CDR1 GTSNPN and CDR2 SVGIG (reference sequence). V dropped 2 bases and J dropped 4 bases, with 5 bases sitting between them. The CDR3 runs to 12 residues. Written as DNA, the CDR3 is TGTGCCTGGAGTAAGGTCACCGGGGAGCTGTTTTTT. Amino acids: CAWSKVTGELFF. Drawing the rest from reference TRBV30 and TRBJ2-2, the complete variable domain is SQTIHQWPATLVQPVGSPLSLECTVEGTSNPNLYWYRQAAGRGLQLLFYSVGIGQISSEVPQNLSASRPQDRQFILSSKKLLLSDSGFYLCAWSKVTGELFFGEGSRLTVL.

Here the CDR3 reads CASSPLILGELFF. The CDR3 DNA sequence: TGTGCCAGCAGTCCCCTTATTCTCGGGGAGCTGTTTTTT. V and J are TRBV28 and TRBJ2-2; D ambiguous. Germline lookup yields CDR1 MDHEN and CDR2 SYDVKM. The germline V and J ends were trimmed by 5 bases and 7 bases, with 11 bases remaining between them. The CDR3 consists of 13 residues.

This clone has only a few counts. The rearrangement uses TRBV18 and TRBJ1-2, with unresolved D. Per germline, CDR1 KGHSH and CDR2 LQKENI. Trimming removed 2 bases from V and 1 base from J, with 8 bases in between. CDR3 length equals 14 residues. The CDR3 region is CASSPSTFNYGYTF. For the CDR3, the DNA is TGTGCCAGCTCACCATCGACTTTTAACTATGGCTACACCTTC. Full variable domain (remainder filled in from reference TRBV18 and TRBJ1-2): NAGVMQNPRHLVRRRGQEARLRCSPMKGHSHVYWYRQLPEEGLKFMVYLQKENIIDESGMPKERFSAEFPKEGPSILRIQQVVRGDSAAYFCASSPSTFNYGYTFGSGTRLTVV.

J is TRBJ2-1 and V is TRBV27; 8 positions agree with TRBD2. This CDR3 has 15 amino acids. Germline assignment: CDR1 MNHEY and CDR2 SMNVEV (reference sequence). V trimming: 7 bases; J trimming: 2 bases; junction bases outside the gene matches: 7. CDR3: CASTSGTRAYNEQFF. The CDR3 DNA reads TGTGCCAGCACCTCAGGGACTAGGGCCTACAATGAGCAGTTCTTC.

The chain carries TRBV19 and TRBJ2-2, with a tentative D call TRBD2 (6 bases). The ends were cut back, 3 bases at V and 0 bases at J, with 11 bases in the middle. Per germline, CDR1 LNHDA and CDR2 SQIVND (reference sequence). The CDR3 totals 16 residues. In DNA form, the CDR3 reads TGTGCCAGTAGTATGCGGGACGCCCCGAACACCGGGGAGCTGTTTTTT. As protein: CASSMRDAPNTGELFF.

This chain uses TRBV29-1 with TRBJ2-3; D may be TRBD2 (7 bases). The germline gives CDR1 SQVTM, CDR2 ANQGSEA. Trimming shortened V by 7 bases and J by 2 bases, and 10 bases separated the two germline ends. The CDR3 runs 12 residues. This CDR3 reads CSGGGDTDTQYF. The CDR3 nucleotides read TGCAGCGGAGGGGGGGACACAGATACGCAGTATTTT.

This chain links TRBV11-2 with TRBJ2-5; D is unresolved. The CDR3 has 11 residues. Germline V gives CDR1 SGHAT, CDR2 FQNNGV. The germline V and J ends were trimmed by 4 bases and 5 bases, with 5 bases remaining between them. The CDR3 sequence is CASSSRETQYF. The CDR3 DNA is TGTGCCAGCAGCTCAAGGGAGACCCAGTACTTC.

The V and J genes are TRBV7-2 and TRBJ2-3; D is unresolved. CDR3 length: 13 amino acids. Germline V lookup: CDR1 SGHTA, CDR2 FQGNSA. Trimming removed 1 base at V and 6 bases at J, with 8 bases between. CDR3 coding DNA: TGTGCCAGCAGCTTAGTAGGCAGGGATACGCAGTATTTT. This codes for CASSLVGRDTQYF.

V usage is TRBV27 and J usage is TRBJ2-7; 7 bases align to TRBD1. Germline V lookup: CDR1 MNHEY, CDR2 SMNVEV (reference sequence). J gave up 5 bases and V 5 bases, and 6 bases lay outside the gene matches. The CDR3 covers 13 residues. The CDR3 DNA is TGTGCCAGCAGTCCGGGACAGAGAAACGAGCAGTACTTC. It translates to CASSPGQRNEQYF.

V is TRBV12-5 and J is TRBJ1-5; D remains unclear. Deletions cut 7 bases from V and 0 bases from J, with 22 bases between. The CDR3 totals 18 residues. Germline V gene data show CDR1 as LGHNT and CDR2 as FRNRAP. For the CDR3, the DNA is TGTGCTAGTGACTCCCTTAGAAGGATCGAGAATAGCAATCAGCCCCAGCATTTT. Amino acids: CASDSLRRIENSNQPQHF.

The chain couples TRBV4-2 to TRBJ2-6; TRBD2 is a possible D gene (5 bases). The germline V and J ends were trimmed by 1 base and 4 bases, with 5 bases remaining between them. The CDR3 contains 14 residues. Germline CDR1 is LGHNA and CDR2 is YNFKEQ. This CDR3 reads CASSQGGGANVLTF. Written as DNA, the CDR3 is TGTGCCAGCAGCCAAGGAGGGGGGGCCAACGTCCTGACTTTC.

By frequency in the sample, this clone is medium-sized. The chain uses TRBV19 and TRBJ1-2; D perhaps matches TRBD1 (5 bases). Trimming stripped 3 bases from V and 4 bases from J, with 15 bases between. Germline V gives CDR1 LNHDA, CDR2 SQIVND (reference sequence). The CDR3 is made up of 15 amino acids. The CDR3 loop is CASSIGPGGVYGYTF. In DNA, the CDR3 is TGTGCCAGTAGTATCGGACCGGGGGGTGTCTATGGCTACACCTTC.

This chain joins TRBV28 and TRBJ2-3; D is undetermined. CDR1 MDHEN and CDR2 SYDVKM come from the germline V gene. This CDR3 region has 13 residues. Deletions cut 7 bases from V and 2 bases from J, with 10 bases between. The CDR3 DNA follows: TGTGCCAGCACCCGGACGGACACAGATACGCAGTATTTT. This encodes CASTRTDTDTQYF. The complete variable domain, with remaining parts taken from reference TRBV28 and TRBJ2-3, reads DVKVTQSSRYLVKRTGEKVFLECVQDMDHENMFWYRQDPGLGLRLIYFSYDVKMKEKGDIPEGYSVSREKKERFSLILESASTNQTSMYLCASTRTDTDTQYFGPGTRLTVL.

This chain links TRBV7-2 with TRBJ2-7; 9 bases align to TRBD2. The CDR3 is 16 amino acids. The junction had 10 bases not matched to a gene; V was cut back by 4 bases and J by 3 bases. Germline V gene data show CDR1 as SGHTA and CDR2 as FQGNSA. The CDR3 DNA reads TGTGCCAGCAGCTACAGGACTAGCGATCGGCTCTACGAGCAGTACTTC. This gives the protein CASSYRTSDRLYEQYF.

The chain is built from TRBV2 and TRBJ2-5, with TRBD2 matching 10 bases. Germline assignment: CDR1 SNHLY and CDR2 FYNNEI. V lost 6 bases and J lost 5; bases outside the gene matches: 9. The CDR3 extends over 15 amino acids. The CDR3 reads CASRSGRAAGETQYF. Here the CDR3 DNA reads TGTGCCAGCAGAAGCGGGAGGGCCGCCGGGGAGACCCAGTACTTC.

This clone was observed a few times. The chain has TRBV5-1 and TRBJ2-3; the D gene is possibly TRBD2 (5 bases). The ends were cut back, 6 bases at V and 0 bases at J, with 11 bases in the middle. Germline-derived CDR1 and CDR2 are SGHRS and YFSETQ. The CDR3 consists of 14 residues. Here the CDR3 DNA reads TGCGCCAGCATGGATAAGCGGAGCACAGATACGCAGTATTTT. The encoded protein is CASMDKRSTDTQYF.

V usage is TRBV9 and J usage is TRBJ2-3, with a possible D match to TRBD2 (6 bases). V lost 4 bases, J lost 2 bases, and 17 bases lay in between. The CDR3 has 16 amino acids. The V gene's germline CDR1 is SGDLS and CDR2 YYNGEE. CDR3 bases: TGTGCCAGCAGCCCTCGAGAAGGGACTTTCACAGATACGCAGTATTTT. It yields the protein CASSPREGTFTDTQYF.

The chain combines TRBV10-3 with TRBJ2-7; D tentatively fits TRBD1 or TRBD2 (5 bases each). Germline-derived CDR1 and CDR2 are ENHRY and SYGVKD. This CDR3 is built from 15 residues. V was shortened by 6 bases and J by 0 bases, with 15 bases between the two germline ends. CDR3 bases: TGTGCCATCAGCGGGGACGAACGGGGCTCCTACGAGCAGTACTTC. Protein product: CAISGDERGSYEQYF.

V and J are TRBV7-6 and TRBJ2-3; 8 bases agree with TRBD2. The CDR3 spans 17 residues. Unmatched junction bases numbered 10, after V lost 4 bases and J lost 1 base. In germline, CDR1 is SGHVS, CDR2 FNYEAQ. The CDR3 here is CASSSKGISGGTDTQYF. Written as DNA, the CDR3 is TGTGCCAGCAGCTCGAAGGGTATTAGCGGGGGCACAGATACGCAGTATTTT.

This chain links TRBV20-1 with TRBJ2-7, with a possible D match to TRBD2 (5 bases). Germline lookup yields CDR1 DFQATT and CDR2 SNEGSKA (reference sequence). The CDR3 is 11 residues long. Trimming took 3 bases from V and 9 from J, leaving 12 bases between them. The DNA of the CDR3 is TGCAGTGCTAGGTTAGCGATGGGGCAGTACTTC. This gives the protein CSARLAMGQYF.

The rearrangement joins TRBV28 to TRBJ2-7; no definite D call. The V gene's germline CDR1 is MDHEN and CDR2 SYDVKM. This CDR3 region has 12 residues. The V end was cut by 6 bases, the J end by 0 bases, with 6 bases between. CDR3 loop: CASSASSYEQYF. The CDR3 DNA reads TGTGCCAGCAGCGCAAGCTCCTACGAGCAGTACTTC.

CDR3 sequence reads: CASSRDPQETQYF. The CDR3 coding sequence is TGTGCCAGCTCCAGGGATCCGCAAGAGACCCAGTACTTC. V usage is TRBV7-2 and J usage is TRBJ2-5, with D maybe TRBD1 (5 bases). Trimming stripped 8 bases from V and 2 bases from J, with 12 bases between. The CDR3 is 13 amino acids. Germline V gene lookup returns CDR1 SGHTA and CDR2 FQGNSA.

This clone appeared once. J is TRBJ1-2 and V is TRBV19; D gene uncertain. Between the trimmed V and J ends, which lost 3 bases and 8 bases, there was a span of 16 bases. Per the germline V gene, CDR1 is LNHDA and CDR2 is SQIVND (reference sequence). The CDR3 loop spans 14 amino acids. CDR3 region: CASSITTRLGGYTF. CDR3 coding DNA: TGTGCCAGTAGTATTACTACACGCCTTGGAGGCTACACCTTC.

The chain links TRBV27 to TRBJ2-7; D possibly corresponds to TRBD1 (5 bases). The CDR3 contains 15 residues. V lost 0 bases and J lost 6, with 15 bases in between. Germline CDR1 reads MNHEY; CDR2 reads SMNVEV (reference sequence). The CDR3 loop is CASSLSRAKGSEQYF. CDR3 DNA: TGTGCCAGCAGTTTATCCAGGGCAAAAGGTAGCGAGCAGTACTTC.

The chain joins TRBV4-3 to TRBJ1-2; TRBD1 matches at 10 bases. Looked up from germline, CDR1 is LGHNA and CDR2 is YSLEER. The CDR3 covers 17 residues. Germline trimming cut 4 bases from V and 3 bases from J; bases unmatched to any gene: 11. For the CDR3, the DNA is TGCGCCAGCAGCCCCCGGGACAGGGGATACGATGACTATGGCTACACCTTC. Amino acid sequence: CASSPRDRGYDDYGYTF.

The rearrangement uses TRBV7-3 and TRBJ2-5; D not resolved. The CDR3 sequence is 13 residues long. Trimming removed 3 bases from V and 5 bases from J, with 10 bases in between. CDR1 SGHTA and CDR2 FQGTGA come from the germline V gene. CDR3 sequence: CASSFAYGETQYF. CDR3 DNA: TGTGCCAGCAGCTTTGCCTACGGGGAGACCCAGTACTTC.

In DNA, the CDR3 is TGTGCCAGCAGCCCAGCGGGGGGTCAGGGAGGTGAGCAGTACTTC. It translates to CASSPAGGQGGEQYF. The genes are TRBV11-2 and TRBJ2-7; the match to TRBD2 covers 9 bases. The CDR3 runs to 15 residues. Germline lookup yields CDR1 SGHAT and CDR2 FQNNGV. Trimming at V came to 5 bases and at J to 7 bases, leaving 12 bases not matched to a gene.

The CDR3 DNA is TGCAGCGTTGTAGAGTTGACGGGACAGGGGGCATCCGAGCAGTACTTC. The encoded protein is CSVVELTGQGASEQYF. The chain joins TRBV29-1 to TRBJ2-7; 12 bases fit TRBD1. Germline trimming cut 4 bases from V and 6 bases from J; bases unmatched to any gene: 13. CDR1 is SQVTM and CDR2 is ANQGSEA in the germline V gene. The CDR3 loop spans 16 amino acids.

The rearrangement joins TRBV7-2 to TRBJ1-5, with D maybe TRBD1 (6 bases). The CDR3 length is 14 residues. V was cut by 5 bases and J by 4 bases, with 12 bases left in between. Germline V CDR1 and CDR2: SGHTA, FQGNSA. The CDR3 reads CASSEQGVNQPQHF. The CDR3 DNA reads TGTGCCAGCAGCGAACAGGGAGTAAATCAGCCCCAGCATTTT. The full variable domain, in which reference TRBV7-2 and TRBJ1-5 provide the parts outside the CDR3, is GAGVSQSPSNKVTEKGKDVELRCDPISGHTALYWYRQSLGQGLEFLIYFQGNSAPDKSGLPSDRFSAERTGGSVSTLTIQRTQQEDSAVYLCASSEQGVNQPQHFGDGTRLSIL.